A selection of T cell receptor beta chains follows, all from one sample in a study of shared T cell receptors in the human thymus. This table comes from immunoSEQ multiplex PCR, and its TCRdb copy is limited to in-frame clones, with some not included. The sample shows about 660,000 clones, 85% to 90% of them seen only once. This sample also belongs to another study, concerning human thymus T cells.

Sequencing was performed on thymocytes. The receptors stem from a boy younger than two with a congenital heart defect. Each CDR3 is given with its conserved first and last residue. Each record gives: CDR3 protein, CDR3 DNA, J gene, D gene, CDR3 length, V gene, clone size. A D gene is named only where the DNA matches it firmly. Expanded clones are given a class, and other clones once, few, many or no size at all.

CASSPQGAYEQYF | TGTGCCAGCAGCCCTCAGGGGGCCTACGAGCAGTACTTC | TRBJ2-7 | TRBD1 | 13 | TRBV7-9 | once
CAWRRRPRDTEAFF | TGTGCCTGGAGGAGGAGACCGCGGGACACTGAAGCTTTCTTT | TRBJ1-1 | . | 14 | TRBV30 | .
CASSSPPGPGGYYEQYF | TGTGCCAGCAGCTCGCCCCCCGGACCCGGGGGGTACTACGAGCAGTACTTC | TRBJ2-7 | TRBD2 | 17 | TRBV5-8 | .
CASLWAGANTGELFF | TGTGCCAGCCTCTGGGCAGGGGCGAACACCGGGGAGCTGTTTTTT | TRBJ2-2 | . | 15 | TRBV6-1 | few
CASSSPHRVHEQYF | TGTGCCAGCAGCTCCCCCCACAGGGTCCACGAGCAGTACTTC | TRBJ2-7 | . | 14 | TRBV5-4 | .
CASSLGYGLAGEGTYEQYF | TGTGCCAGCAGCCTCGGGTATGGACTAGCGGGAGAGGGGACCTACGAGCAGTACTTC | TRBJ2-7 | TRBD2 | 19 | TRBV4-2 | .
CAISPLRDRGPYFPLSGANVLTF | TGTGCCATCAGCCCACTCCGGGACAGGGGGCCCTACTTCCCTCTCTCTGGGGCCAACGTCCTGACTTTC | TRBJ2-6 | TRBD1 | 23 | TRBV10-3 | .
CASSSGLANEQYF | TGCGCCAGCAGCTCGGGACTAGCGAACGAGCAGTACTTC | TRBJ2-7 | TRBD2 | 13 | TRBV5-1 | .
CASSPMDRPTWHTTNEKLFF | TGCGCCAGCAGCCCCATGGACAGGCCAACTTGGCACACGACTAATGAAAAACTGTTTTTT | TRBJ1-4 | TRBD1 | 20 | TRBV4-1 | .
CASSPLGGIAKNIQYF | TGTGCCAGCAGTCCCTTGGGGGGGATAGCCAAAAACATTCAGTACTTC | TRBJ2-4 | TRBD2 | 16 | TRBV28 | .
CASSVGWWAGTYEQYF | TGTGCCAGCAGCGTAGGATGGTGGGCAGGGACCTACGAGCAGTACTTC | TRBJ2-7 | . | 16 | TRBV9 | .
CASSLLTGGEQFF | TGTGCCAGCAGCTTACTCACAGGGGGCGAGCAGTTCTTC | TRBJ2-1 | TRBD1 | 13 | TRBV7-2 | .
CASSARDIQYF | TGTGCCAGCAGTGCCAGGGACATTCAGTACTTC | TRBJ2-4 | . | 11 | TRBV6-1 | .
CASSGWTGGFSGNTIYF | TGTGCCAGCAGCGGGTGGACAGGGGGCTTTTCTGGAAACACCATATATTTT | TRBJ1-3 | TRBD1 | 17 | TRBV11-2 | .
CASSLSNTEAFF | TGTGCCAGCAGCTTGAGTAACACTGAAGCTTTCTTT | TRBJ1-1 | . | 12 | TRBV7-9 | .
CASSPRSSGRGNEQFF | TGTGCCAGCAGCCCGCGCTCTAGCGGGAGAGGGAATGAGCAGTTCTTC | TRBJ2-1 | TRBD2 | 16 | TRBV11-2 | .
CASSFAITGNYGYTF | TGTGCCAGCAGCTTTGCTATCACGGGGAACTATGGCTACACCTTC | TRBJ1-2 | . | 15 | TRBV13 | .
CASSQEWGPTEAFF | TGCGCCAGCAGCCAAGAGTGGGGGCCCACTGAAGCTTTCTTT | TRBJ1-1 | . | 14 | TRBV4-1 | .
CASSLNGLAAYNEQFF | TGTGCCAGCAGCCTAAACGGACTAGCGGCCTACAATGAGCAGTTCTTC | TRBJ2-1 | TRBD2 | 16 | TRBV7-9 | .
CASSQDVSPGAKDKNEQFF | TGCGCCAGCAGCCAAGATGTGTCCCCGGGAGCCAAGGATAAGAATGAGCAGTTCTTC | TRBJ2-1 | . | 19 | TRBV4-1 | .
CASRTGSGTDTQYF | TGCGCCAGCAGGACAGGGTCTGGCACAGATACGCAGTATTTT | TRBJ2-3 | TRBD1 | 14 | TRBV23-1 | .
CASSPPRLGGEYEQYF | TGTGCCAGCTCACCCCCCAGGTTAGGGGGGGAATACGAGCAGTACTTC | TRBJ2-7 | . | 16 | TRBV18 | few
CASSYSGQVSYNEQFF | TGTGCCAGCAGTTACAGTGGTCAGGTATCCTACAATGAGCAGTTCTTC | TRBJ2-1 | . | 16 | TRBV6-5 | once
CTSSQDGTSGGETQYF | TGCACCAGCAGCCAGGATGGGACTAGCGGGGGGGAGACCCAGTACTTC | TRBJ2-5 | . | 16 | TRBV1 | once
CATAGTSGSNEQFF | TGTGCCACTGCCGGGACTAGCGGGAGCAATGAGCAGTTCTTC | TRBJ2-1 | TRBD2 | 14 | TRBV19 | .
CASSQTGTSGNEQFF | TGTGCCAGCAGCCAAACTGGGACTAGCGGAAATGAGCAGTTCTTC | TRBJ2-1 | TRBD2 | 15 | TRBV4-2 | .
CASSPRGRGGYGYTF | TGTGCCAGCAGCCCTAGGGGCAGGGGAGGGTATGGCTACACCTTC | TRBJ1-2 | . | 15 | TRBV7-2 | .
CASSVESTDTQYF | TGTGCCAGCAGTGTGGAGAGCACAGATACGCAGTATTTT | TRBJ2-3 | . | 13 | TRBV7-6 | .
CASSLGGEGSYEQYF | TGCGCCAGCAGCTTGGGAGGGGAGGGGTCCTACGAGCAGTACTTC | TRBJ2-7 | TRBD2 | 15 | TRBV5-1 | .
CASSPKTSGNPYNEQFF | TGTGCCAGCAGTCCGAAGACTAGCGGAAACCCCTACAATGAGCAGTTCTTC | TRBJ2-1 | TRBD2 | 17 | TRBV27 | .
CASSLPPEVEFHYEQYF | TGTGCCAGCAGCTTACCCCCTGAGGTCGAATTCCACTACGAGCAGTACTTC | TRBJ2-7 | . | 17 | TRBV11-2 | .
CASSLVGRGANYGYTF | TGTGCCAGCAGCTTAGTAGGCAGGGGGGCTAACTATGGCTACACCTTC | TRBJ1-2 | TRBD1 | 16 | TRBV7-2 | once
CASSLRDTFNEKLFF | TGTGCCAGCAGCCTTCGGGACACCTTTAATGAAAAACTGTTTTTT | TRBJ1-4 | . | 15 | TRBV5-6 | few
CASSRASDNTGELFF | TGTGCCAGCTCACGTGCCAGCGATAACACCGGGGAGCTGTTTTTT | TRBJ2-2 | . | 15 | TRBV18 | .
CASSHDRDGNTIYF | TGTGCCAGCAGTCACGACAGGGATGGAAACACCATATATTTT | TRBJ1-3 | TRBD1 | 14 | TRBV6-5 | .
CASSEGQGTDTQYF | TGTGCCAGCAGCGAGGGACAGGGGACAGATACGCAGTATTTT | TRBJ2-3 | TRBD1 | 14 | TRBV9 | .
CASSQDAPIQNF | TGTGCCAGCAGTCAAGACGCGCCCATCCAAAACTTC | TRBJ2-5 | . | 12 | TRBV14 | .
CASSRSYNRGPDYGYTF | TGCGCCAGCAGCCGATCGTATAACAGGGGGCCGGACTATGGCTACACCTTC | TRBJ1-2 | TRBD1 | 17 | TRBV4-1 | .
CASSTVQGPNYGYTF | TGTGCCAGTAGTACGGTACAGGGGCCTAACTATGGCTACACCTTC | TRBJ1-2 | TRBD1 | 15 | TRBV19 | .
CASSPGLAGNTGELFF | TGTGCCAGCAGTCCGGGACTAGCGGGGAACACCGGGGAGCTGTTTTTT | TRBJ2-2 | TRBD2 | 16 | TRBV27 | .
CASSLYGDRGYTF | TGCGCCAGCAGCTTGTACGGAGATCGTGGCTACACCTTC | TRBJ1-2 | . | 13 | TRBV5-1 | .
CASSDPGQTANTGELFF | TGTGCCAGCAGTGACCCGGGACAAACCGCGAACACCGGGGAGCTGTTTTTT | TRBJ2-2 | . | 17 | TRBV25-1 | .
CAISTPSQGASNQPQHF | TGTGCCATCAGTACACCAAGCCAGGGGGCTAGCAATCAGCCCCAGCATTTT | TRBJ1-5 | TRBD1 | 17 | TRBV10-3 | once
CASMRTGSYEQYF | TGTGCCAGCATGCGGACAGGGTCCTACGAGCAGTACTTC | TRBJ2-7 | TRBD1 | 13 | TRBV2 | .
CASSLGGGLHRYQETQYF | TGTGCCAGCAGCTTAGGAGGGGGCCTACACAGATATCAAGAGACCCAGTACTTC | TRBJ2-5 | TRBD1 | 18 | TRBV11-2 | .
CAISEVKGASNNQPQHF | TGTGCCATCAGTGAGGTGAAGGGGGCTAGTAACAATCAGCCCCAGCATTTT | TRBJ1-5 | TRBD1 | 17 | TRBV10-3 | .
CASSRQGGADTQYF | TGTGCCAGCAGTCGACAGGGTGGGGCAGATACGCAGTATTTT | TRBJ2-3 | TRBD1 | 14 | TRBV7-9 | .
CASSHSGDTQYF | TGTGCCAGCAGCCACAGTGGGGATACGCAGTATTTT | TRBJ2-3 | . | 12 | TRBV11-2 | .